The next 10 T cell receptor beta chains were all read from a single sample in a study of cytomegalovirus exposure and HLA in healthy donors. TCRdb's copy holds only in-frame clones and misses some; the assay was immunoSEQ multiplex PCR. The sample consists of roughly 150,000 clones, more than 75% of them appearing once. The sequenced sample consisted of PBMCs. The receptors stem from a man aged 18 to 30 in good health and CMV-seronegative.

The chain combines TRBV6-5 with TRBJ2-1, with TRBD2 matching 9 bases. Germline lookup yields CDR1 MNHEY and CDR2 SVGAGI. The CDR3 has 14 residues. V lost 6 bases, J lost 4 bases, and 4 bases stayed unmatched. CDR3 sequence (DNA): TGTGCCAGCAGCGCTAGCGGGACATACAATGAGCAGTTCTTC. Protein sequence: CASSASGTYNEQFF.

The genes are TRBV7-9 and TRBJ2-7; possibly TRBD2 for D (5 bases). The CDR3 consists of 12 residues. Deletions cut 5 bases from V and 3 bases from J, with 8 bases between. Germline values: CDR1 SEHNR, CDR2 FQNEAQ (reference sequence). As DNA, the CDR3 is TGTGCCAGCAGCGAAACTAGCTACGAGCAGTACTTC. This translates into CASSETSYEQYF.

This clone was detected once. The CDR3 DNA follows: TGTGCCAGCGCGAGGGGGGGCCAAGATACGCAGTATTTT. Its protein is CASARGGQDTQYF. The chain uses TRBV2 and TRBJ2-3, with TRBD2 as a possible D gene (7 bases). This CDR3 is 13 amino acids long. V lost 8 bases to trimming and J lost 5 bases, with 14 bases between them. Per germline, CDR1 SNHLY and CDR2 FYNNEI.

The rearrangement links TRBV7-6 to TRBJ1-3; the match to TRBD1 covers 7 bases. Trimming took 2 bases from V and 7 from J; bases not matched to a gene: 8. The CDR3 is made up of 15 amino acids. Germline CDR1 SGHVS, CDR2 FNYEAQ. CDR3 DNA sequence: TGTGCCAGCAGCTTATCCCCGACAGGGTTGAACACCATATATTTT. This encodes CASSLSPTGLNTIYF.

This clone was observed a few times. The chain recombines TRBV5-1 with TRBJ1-2, with D possibly being TRBD1 (6 bases). The CDR3 is 15 amino acids. Trimming cost V 4 bases and J 4 bases, with 17 bases left between them. Germline V gives CDR1 SGHRS, CDR2 YFSETQ. In DNA, the CDR3 is TGCGCCAGCAGCGGGCAGGGGCGAGGTGGCTATGGCTACACCTTC. Its protein is CASSGQGRGGYGYTF.

The rearrangement joins TRBV27 to TRBJ2-7; perhaps TRBD1 as D (6 bases). V was shortened by 4 bases and J by 3 bases, with 10 bases between the two germline ends. Looked up from germline, CDR1 is MNHEY and CDR2 is SMNVEV (reference sequence). CDR3 length: 13 residues. CDR3 residues: CASSSTGNYEQYF. In nucleotides, the CDR3 is TGTGCCAGCAGTTCAACAGGGAACTACGAGCAGTACTTC.

CDR3 sequence (DNA): TGTGCCAGTAGTATAGGGACAGGAAGCACCGGGGAGCTGTTTTTT. Translating it yields CASSIGTGSTGELFF. This sequence joins TRBV19 and TRBJ2-2, with 7 bases aligning to TRBD1. V trimming: 1 base; J trimming: 4 bases; junction bases outside the gene matches: 3. This CDR3 contains 15 residues. Germline CDR1 LNHDA, CDR2 SQIVND (reference sequence).

The CDR3, as DNA: TGTGCCAGCAGTTCCACGACAGGGTCTAACTATGGCTACACCTTC. This gives the protein CASSSTTGSNYGYTF. V gene TRBV25-1 combines with J gene TRBJ1-2; the match to TRBD1 covers 7 bases. V was clipped by 5 bases and J by 0 bases; unmatched bases: 6. The CDR3 sequence is 15 residues long. Germline V lookup: CDR1 MGHDK, CDR2 SYGVNS.

V usage is TRBV18 and J usage is TRBJ2-2, with 7 bases that match TRBD2. V was clipped by 2 bases and J by 4 bases; unmatched bases: 7. The CDR3 extends over 16 amino acids. Germline CDR1 KGHSH, CDR2 LQKENI. The CDR3 DNA reads as TGTGCCAGCTCACCAATCACGGGAGGAAGCACCGGGGAGCTGTTTTTT. Translating it yields CASSPITGGSTGELFF.

The rearrangement joins TRBV7-9 to TRBJ2-1; maybe TRBD2 (6 bases). The CDR3 spans 15 residues. V lost 6 bases and J 2 bases, leaving 14 bases between the germline ends. Germline CDR1 SEHNR, CDR2 FQNEAQ (reference sequence). CDR3 bases: TGTGCCAGCAGGGTGCTCGGGGGAGCCTACAATGAGCAGTTCTTC. Translating it yields CASRVLGGAYNEQFF.